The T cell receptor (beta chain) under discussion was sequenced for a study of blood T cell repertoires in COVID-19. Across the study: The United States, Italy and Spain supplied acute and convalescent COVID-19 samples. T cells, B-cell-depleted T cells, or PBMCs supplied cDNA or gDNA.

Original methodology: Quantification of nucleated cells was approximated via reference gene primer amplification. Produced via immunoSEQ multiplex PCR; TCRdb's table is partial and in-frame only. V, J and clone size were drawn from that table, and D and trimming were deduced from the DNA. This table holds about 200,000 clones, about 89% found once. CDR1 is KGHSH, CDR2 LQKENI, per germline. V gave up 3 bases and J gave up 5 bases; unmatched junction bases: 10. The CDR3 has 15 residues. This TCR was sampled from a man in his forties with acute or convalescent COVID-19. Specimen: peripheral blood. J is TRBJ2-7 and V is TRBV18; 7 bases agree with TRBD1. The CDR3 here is CASSPTGRGGNEQYF. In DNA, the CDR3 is TGTGCCAGCTCACCTACGGGTCGAGGGGGCAACGAGCAGTACTTC.